The 2 T cell receptor beta chains below come from one sample, sequenced in a study of technical replicates of blood from several donors. Repertoires were generated with immunoSEQ multiplex PCR, while TCRdb's copy carries only in-frame clones and drops some. The sample includes 60,000 to 85,000 clones, over 75% seen only once; the top ten take under 0.5%. The sequenced sample was T cells isolated from PBMCs. These receptors all stem from a human donor in good health.

The V and J genes are TRBV7-5 and TRBJ2-5; the table names TRBD1, a call not compared with the DNA. TRBV7-5 is noted as a pseudogene. The CDR3 consists of 13 residues. The CDR3 DNA sequence: TGTGTCAGAAGCTGGCAGGGGAGTGAGACCCAGTACTTC. It encodes CVRSWQGSETQYF.

The rearrangement joins TRBV19 to TRBJ2-3, with 8 nucleotides matching TRBD2. V was pared by 2 bases and J by 3 bases, with 4 bases of the junction left unmatched. This CDR3 is 15 amino acids long. From germline, CDR1 is LNHDA and CDR2 SQIVND (reference sequence). The CDR3: CASSIPGGRTDTQYF. CDR3 DNA sequence: TGTGCCAGTAGTATACCAGGCGGGAGGACAGATACGCAGTATTTT.